This T cell receptor beta chain was identified in a study of blood T cell repertoires in COVID-19. Trimming left V 2 bases short and J 1 base short, with 9 bases between. From germline, CDR1 is SGHRS and CDR2 YFSETQ. The CDR3 loop spans 14 amino acids. Generated by immunoSEQ multiplex PCR, the TCRdb table keeps only in-frame clones and is missing some. Here the sample spans about 160,000 clones, roughly 81% being singletons. The receptor's source is a woman aged 50 to 60 with COVID-19, enrolled during active disease. Sequencing input: peripheral blood. The chain recombines TRBV5-1 with TRBJ2-5, with unresolved D. Here the CDR3 DNA reads TGCGCCAGCAGCTTTACGCAGGCCCAAGAGACCCAGTACTTC. As protein: CASSFTQAQETQYF.